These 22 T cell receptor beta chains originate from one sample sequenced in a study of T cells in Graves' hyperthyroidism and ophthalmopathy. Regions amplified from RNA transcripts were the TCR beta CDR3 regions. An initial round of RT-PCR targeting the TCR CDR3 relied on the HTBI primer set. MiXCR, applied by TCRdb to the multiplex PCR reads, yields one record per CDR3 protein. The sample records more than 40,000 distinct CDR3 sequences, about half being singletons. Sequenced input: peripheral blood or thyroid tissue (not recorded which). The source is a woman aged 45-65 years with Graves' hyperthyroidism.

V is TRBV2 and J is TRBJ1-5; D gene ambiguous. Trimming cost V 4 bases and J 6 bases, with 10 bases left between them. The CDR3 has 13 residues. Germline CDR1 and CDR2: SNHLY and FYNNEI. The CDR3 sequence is CASSGMSFQPQHF. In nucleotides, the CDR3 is TGTGCCAGCAGTGGGATGAGTTTTCAGCCCCAGCATTTT.

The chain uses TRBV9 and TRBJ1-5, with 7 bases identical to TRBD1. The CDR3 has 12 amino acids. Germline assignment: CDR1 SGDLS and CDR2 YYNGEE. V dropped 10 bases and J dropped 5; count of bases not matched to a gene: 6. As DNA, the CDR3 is TGTGCCGCAGGGACAGAGGATCAGCCCCAGCATTTT. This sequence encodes CAAGTEDQPQHF.

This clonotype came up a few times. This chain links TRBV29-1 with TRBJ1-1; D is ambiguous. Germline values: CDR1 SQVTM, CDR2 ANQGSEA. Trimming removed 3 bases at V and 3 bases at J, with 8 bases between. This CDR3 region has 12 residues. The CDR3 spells CSVDMGYTEAFF. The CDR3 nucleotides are TGCAGCGTTGACATGGGGTACACTGAAGCTTTCTTT. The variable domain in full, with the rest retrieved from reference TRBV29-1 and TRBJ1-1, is SAVISQKPSRDICQRGTSLTIQCQVDSQVTMMFWYRQQPGQSLTLIATANQGSEATYESGFVIDKFPISRPNLTFSTLTVSNMSPEDSSIYLCSVDMGYTEAFFGQGTRLTVV.

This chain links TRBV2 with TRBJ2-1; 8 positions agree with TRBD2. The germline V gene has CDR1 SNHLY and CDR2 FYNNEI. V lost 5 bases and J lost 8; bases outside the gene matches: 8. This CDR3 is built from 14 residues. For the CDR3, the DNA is TGTGCCAGCAGTTACTCGGGAGGGCCTCATGAGCAGTTCTTC. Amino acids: CASSYSGGPHEQFF.

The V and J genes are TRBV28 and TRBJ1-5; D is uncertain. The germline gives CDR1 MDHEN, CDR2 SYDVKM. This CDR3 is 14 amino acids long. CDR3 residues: CARDFRTGGQPQHF. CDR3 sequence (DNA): TGTGCTAGAGATTTCCGGACGGGCGGGCAGCCCCAGCATTTT.

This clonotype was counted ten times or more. The CDR3 here is CASSLAPESSYEQYF. CDR3 nucleotides: TGTGCCAGCAGCTTAGCGCCCGAGAGCTCCTACGAGCAGTACTTC. This chain links TRBV7-9 with TRBJ2-7; D not certain. V dropped 0 bases and J dropped 0 bases, with 9 bases sitting between them. Germline assignment: CDR1 SEHNR and CDR2 FQNEAQ (reference sequence). This CDR3 has 15 amino acids.

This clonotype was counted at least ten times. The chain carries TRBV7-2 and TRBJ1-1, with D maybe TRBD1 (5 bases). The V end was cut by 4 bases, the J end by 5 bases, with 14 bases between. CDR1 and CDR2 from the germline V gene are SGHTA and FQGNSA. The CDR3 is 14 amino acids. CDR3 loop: CASSSQGIGTEAFF. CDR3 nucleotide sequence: TGTGCCAGCAGCTCCCAGGGTATTGGGACTGAAGCTTTCTTT. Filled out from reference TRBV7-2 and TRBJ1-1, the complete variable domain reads GAGVSQSPSNKVTEKGKDVELRCDPISGHTALYWYRQSLGQGLEFLIYFQGNSAPDKSGLPSDRFSAERTGGSVSTLTIQRTQQEDSAVYLCASSSQGIGTEAFFGQGTRLTVV.

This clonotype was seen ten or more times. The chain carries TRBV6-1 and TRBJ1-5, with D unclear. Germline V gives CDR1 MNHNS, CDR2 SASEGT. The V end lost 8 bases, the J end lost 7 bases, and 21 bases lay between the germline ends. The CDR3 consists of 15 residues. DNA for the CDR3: TGTGCCAGCGTTTTGGCGGCGGGGAGGGAACAGCCCCAGCATTTT. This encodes CASVLAAGREQPQHF.

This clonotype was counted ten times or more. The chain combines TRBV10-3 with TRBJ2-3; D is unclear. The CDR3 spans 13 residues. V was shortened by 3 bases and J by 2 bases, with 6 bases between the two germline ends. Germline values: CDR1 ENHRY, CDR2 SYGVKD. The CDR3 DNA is TGTGCCATCAGTGACTATGTCACAGATACGCAGTATTTT. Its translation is CAISDYVTDTQYF.

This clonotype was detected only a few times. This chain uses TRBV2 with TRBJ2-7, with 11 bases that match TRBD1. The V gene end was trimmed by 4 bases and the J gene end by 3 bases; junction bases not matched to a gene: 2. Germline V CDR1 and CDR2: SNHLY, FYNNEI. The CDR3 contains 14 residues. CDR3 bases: TGTGCCAGCAGTGCGGGACAGGGGGGCTACGAGCAGTACTTC. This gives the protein CASSAGQGGYEQYF.

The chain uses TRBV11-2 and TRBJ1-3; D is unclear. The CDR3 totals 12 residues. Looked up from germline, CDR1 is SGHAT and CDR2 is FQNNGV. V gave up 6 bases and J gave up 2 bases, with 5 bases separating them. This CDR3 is CASRRAGNTIYF. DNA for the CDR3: TGTGCCAGCAGGAGGGCTGGAAACACCATATATTTT.

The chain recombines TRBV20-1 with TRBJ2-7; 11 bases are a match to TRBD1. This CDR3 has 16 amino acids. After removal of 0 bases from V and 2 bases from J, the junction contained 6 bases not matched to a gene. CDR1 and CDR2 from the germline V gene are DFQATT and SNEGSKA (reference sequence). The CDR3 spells CSARDRDRGTAYEQYF. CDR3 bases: TGCAGTGCTAGAGATAGGGACAGGGGGACAGCCTACGAGCAGTACTTC.

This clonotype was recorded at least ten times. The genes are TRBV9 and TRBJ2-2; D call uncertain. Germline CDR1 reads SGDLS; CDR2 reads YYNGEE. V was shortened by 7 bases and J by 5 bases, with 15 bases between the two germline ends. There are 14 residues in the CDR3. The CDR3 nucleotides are TGTGCCAGCGCCGGAGCAGACATGACCGGGGAGCTGTTTTTT. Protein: CASAGADMTGELFF.

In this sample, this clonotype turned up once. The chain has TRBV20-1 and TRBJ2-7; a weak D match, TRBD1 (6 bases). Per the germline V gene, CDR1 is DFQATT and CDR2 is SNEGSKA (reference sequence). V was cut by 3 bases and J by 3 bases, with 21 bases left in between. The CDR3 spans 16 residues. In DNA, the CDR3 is TGCAGTGCTAGTATACAGGGTCAACGGGTCCTCTACGAGCAGTACTTC. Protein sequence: CSASIQGQRVLYEQYF.

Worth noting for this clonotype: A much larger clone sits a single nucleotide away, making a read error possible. The CDR3 reads CSARDRRTAFYGYTF. The CDR3 nucleotides read TGCAGTGCTAGAGATCGTAGGACGGCCTTCTATGGCTACACCTTC. The genes are TRBV20-1 and TRBJ1-2; D gene uncertain. Germline lookup yields CDR1 DFQATT and CDR2 SNEGSKA (reference sequence). Trimming removed 0 bases from V and 4 bases from J, with 15 bases in between. CDR3 length: 15 amino acids.

In DNA, the CDR3 is TGTGCCAGTGGACTAGCGGGAGTGAGCGAGCAGTACTTC. Amino acid sequence: CASGLAGVSEQYF. The V call is TRBV6-6, the J call TRBJ2-7, with 13 bases identical to TRBD2. J was trimmed by 6 bases and V by 9 bases; bases with no gene match: 5. This CDR3 region has 13 residues. Germline assignment: CDR1 MNHNY and CDR2 SVGAGI (reference sequence).

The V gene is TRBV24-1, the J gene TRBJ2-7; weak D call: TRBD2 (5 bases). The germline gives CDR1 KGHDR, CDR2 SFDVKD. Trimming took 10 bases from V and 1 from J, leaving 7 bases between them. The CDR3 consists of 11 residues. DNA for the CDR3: TGTGCCACAGGGAGTTCCTACGAGCAGTACTTC. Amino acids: CATGSSYEQYF.

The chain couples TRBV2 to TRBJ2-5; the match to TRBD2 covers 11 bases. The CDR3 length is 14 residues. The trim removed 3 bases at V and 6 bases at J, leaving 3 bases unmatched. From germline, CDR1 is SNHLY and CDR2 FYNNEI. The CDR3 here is CASSEGTSGKTQYF. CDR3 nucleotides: TGTGCCAGCAGTGAGGGGACTAGCGGAAAGACCCAGTACTTC.

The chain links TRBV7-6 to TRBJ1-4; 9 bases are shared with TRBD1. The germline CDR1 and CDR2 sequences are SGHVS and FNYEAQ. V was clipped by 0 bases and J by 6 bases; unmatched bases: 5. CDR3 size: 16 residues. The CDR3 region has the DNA TGTGCCAGCAGCTTAGCCACAGGGGGCATGGATGAAAAACTGTTTTTT. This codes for CASSLATGGMDEKLFF. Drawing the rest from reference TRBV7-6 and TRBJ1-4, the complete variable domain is GAGVSQSPRYKVTKRGQDVALRCDPISGHVSLYWYRQALGQGPEFLTYFNYEAQQDKSGLPNDRFSAERPEGSISTLTIQRTEQRDSAMYRCASSLATGGMDEKLFFGSGTQLSVL.

CDR3 region: CASSFGGGTQHF. In nucleotides, the CDR3 is TGTGCCAGCAGCTTCGGCGGGGGGACCCAGCATTTT. The chain links TRBV7-9 to TRBJ1-5; TRBD1 might be the D (5 bases). V gave up 3 bases and J gave up 11 bases, with 11 bases separating them. The CDR3 is 12 residues long. Germline V gives CDR1 SEHNR, CDR2 FQNEAQ (reference sequence).

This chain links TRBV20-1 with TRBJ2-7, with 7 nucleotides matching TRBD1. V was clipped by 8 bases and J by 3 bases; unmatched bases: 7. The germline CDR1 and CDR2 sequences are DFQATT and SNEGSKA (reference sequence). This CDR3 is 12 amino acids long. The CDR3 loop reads CSYRTGVYEQYF. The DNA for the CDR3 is TGCAGTTACAGGACAGGAGTCTACGAGCAGTACTTC.

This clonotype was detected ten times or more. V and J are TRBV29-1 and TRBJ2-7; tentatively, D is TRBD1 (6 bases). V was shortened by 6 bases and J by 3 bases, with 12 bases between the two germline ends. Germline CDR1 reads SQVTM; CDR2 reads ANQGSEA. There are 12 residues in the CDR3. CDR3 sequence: CSVPQGNYEQYF. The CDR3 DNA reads TGCAGCGTCCCTCAGGGGAACTACGAGCAGTACTTC.